These 29 T cell receptor beta chains originate from one sample sequenced in a study of T cell responses to AZD1222 COVID-19 vaccine. Libraries were prepared by immunoSEQ multiplex PCR; TCRdb keeps only in-frame clonotypes and omits some of them. The sample consists of 75,000 to 95,000 clones, roughly 85% of them appearing once. The sequencing here drew on peripheral blood, taken on day 0 of AZD1222 vaccination. These receptor sequences come from an adult in good health.

This clone was picked up one time. The chain joins TRBV12-3 or TRBV12-4 to TRBJ1-1; 8 bases line up with TRBD1. This CDR3 has 11 residues. The V gene end was trimmed by 7 bases and the J gene end by 11 bases; junction bases not matched to a gene: 6. The CDR3 sequence: CASTQGAGAFF. CDR3 nucleotides: TGTGCCAGCACGCAGGGGGCAGGGGCTTTCTTT.

DNA for the CDR3: TGTGCCAGCACGGAGGGGAGGGGAGGCTACACCTTC. Translating it yields CASTEGRGGYTF. J is TRBJ1-2 and V is TRBV6-5; perhaps TRBD1 as D (5 bases). The germline V gene encodes CDR1 MNHEY and CDR2 SVGAGI. The CDR3 length is 12 residues. Between the trimmed V and J ends, which lost 7 bases and 8 bases, there was a span of 14 bases.

Only a few counts were recorded for this clone. This chain connects TRBV4-1 to TRBJ1-4, with TRBD1 matching over 7 bases. The ends lost 5 bases at V and 4 bases at J; junction bases unmatched: 4. Germline CDR1 MGHRA, CDR2 YSYEKL. The CDR3 spans 14 residues. The CDR3 protein is CASSSRGGNEKLFF. The CDR3 DNA sequence: TGCGCCAGCAGCTCCAGGGGGGGTAATGAAAAACTGTTTTTT.

This clone was observed a single time. The chain couples TRBV5-5 to TRBJ2-7, with D perhaps TRBD1 or TRBD2 (5 bases each). V shed 2 bases and J shed 3 bases, with 21 bases lying between them. The germline gives CDR1 SGHKS, CDR2 YYEKEE (reference sequence). The CDR3 is 17 residues long. As DNA, the CDR3 is TGTGCCAGCAGCTTAGAGTTGGGGACGGAAGTTATCTACGAGCAGTACTTC. Translating it yields CASSLELGTEVIYEQYF.

The CDR3 region has the DNA TGTGCCAGCAGCCGCACCGGGACTAGCGTTCCGGATACGCAGTATTTT. Translation: CASSRTGTSVPDTQYF. The chain is built from TRBV4-2 and TRBJ2-3; TRBD2 agrees at 10 bases. Trimming at V came to 4 bases and at J to 6 bases, leaving 10 bases not matched to a gene. The CDR3 runs to 16 residues. Germline V gene data show CDR1 as LGHNA and CDR2 as YNFKEQ.

This sequence joins TRBV6-5 and TRBJ1-3; a weak D match, TRBD1 (6 bases). V was pared by 6 bases and J by 3 bases, with 12 bases between. The CDR3 extends over 14 amino acids. The germline CDR1 and CDR2 sequences are MNHEY and SVGAGI. As DNA, the CDR3 is TGTGCCAGCAGCTTACAGGGTTATGGAAACACCATATATTTT. Residues: CASSLQGYGNTIYF.

As DNA, the CDR3 is TGTGCCAGCAGACCGGGGACAGCCCCCGACGGTGGCTACACCTTC. Amino acid sequence: CASRPGTAPDGGYTF. The rearrangement links TRBV6-5 to TRBJ1-2, with TRBD1 identical over 7 bases. V trimming: 6 bases; J trimming: 7 bases; junction bases outside the gene matches: 14. CDR3 length: 15 residues. Germline values: CDR1 MNHEY, CDR2 SVGAGI.

This chain uses TRBV28 with TRBJ2-7; D may match TRBD1 or TRBD2 (6 bases each). Germline CDR1 reads MDHEN; CDR2 reads SYDVKM. This CDR3 is built from 16 residues. V lost 2 bases and J lost 3, with 17 bases in between. The CDR3 reads CASSLKGGAGSYEQYF. In DNA form, the CDR3 reads TGTGCCAGCAGTTTAAAGGGGGGCGCAGGAAGCTACGAGCAGTACTTC.

The chain recombines TRBV2 with TRBJ1-1; no clear D gene. The ends were cut back, 7 bases at V and 0 bases at J, with 12 bases in the middle. The CDR3 extends over 14 amino acids. Germline CDR1 SNHLY, CDR2 FYNNEI. The CDR3 sequence: CASKQGRMNTEAFF. The CDR3 bases are TGTGCCAGCAAGCAAGGACGGATGAACACTGAAGCTTTCTTT.

This chain connects TRBV7-3 to TRBJ2-3, with D perhaps assigned TRBD1 or TRBD2 (5 bases each). The CDR3 contains 14 residues. V dropped 5 bases and J dropped 3 bases, with 12 bases sitting between them. Germline values: CDR1 SGHTA, CDR2 FQGTGA. The CDR3 region has the DNA TGTGCCAGCAGCCCCGGGACCCGGACAGATACGCAGTATTTT. Translated: CASSPGTRTDTQYF.

CDR3 sequence reads: CASSLSYSGTPSSYNSPLHF. In DNA, the CDR3 is TGTGCCAGCAGTCTTTCATATTCCGGGACACCGAGCTCCTATAATTCACCCCTCCACTTT. This chain links TRBV6-6 with TRBJ1-6; possibly TRBD1 for D (6 bases). The CDR3 sequence is 20 residues long. Germline V gene sequence: CDR1 MNHNY, CDR2 SVGAGI (reference sequence). V lost 5 bases to trimming and J lost 0 bases, with 23 bases between them.

The chain employs TRBV28 and TRBJ1-3; 7 bases align to TRBD1. V shed 6 bases and J 4 bases; nucleotides not matched to a gene: 0. The CDR3 contains 12 residues. The germline V gene encodes CDR1 MDHEN and CDR2 SYDVKM. CDR3 region: CASRTGGNTIYF. CDR3 DNA: TGTGCCAGCAGGACAGGGGGAAACACCATATATTTT.

The chain uses TRBV11-2 and TRBJ2-7; 12 bases line up with TRBD1. Germline V gene data show CDR1 as SGHAT and CDR2 as FQNNGV. The CDR3 sequence is 16 residues long. V lost 3 bases, J lost 4 bases, and 7 bases stayed unmatched. CDR3 bases: TGTGCCAGCAGCTTCTCCGGGACAGGGGGCGTGTACGAGCAGTACTTC. Its translation is CASSFSGTGGVYEQYF.

This sequence joins TRBV28 and TRBJ1-2; no definite D call. The V end was cut by 5 bases, the J end by 4 bases, with 14 bases between. The CDR3 extends over 14 amino acids. The germline V gene encodes CDR1 MDHEN and CDR2 SYDVKM. CDR3 coding DNA: TGTGCCAGCAGTCTCCGCGGGCAAACCTATGGCTACACCTTC. Encoded protein: CASSLRGQTYGYTF.

The V call is TRBV5-1, the J call TRBJ1-3; 7 nucleotides agree with TRBD1. Trimming at V came to 0 bases and at J to 1 base, leaving 7 bases not matched to a gene. Germline V lookup: CDR1 SGHRS, CDR2 YFSETQ. This CDR3 has 17 amino acids. CDR3 sequence: CASSLASVRGSGNTIYF. CDR3 nucleotide sequence: TGCGCCAGCAGCTTGGCCTCCGTCAGGGGGTCTGGAAACACCATATATTTT.

This sequence joins TRBV4-3 and TRBJ1-2; no definite D call. V lost 0 bases to trimming and J lost 4 bases, with 12 bases between them. The CDR3 is 15 amino acids. The germline V gene has CDR1 LGHNA and CDR2 YSLEER. DNA of the CDR3: TGCGCCAGCAGCCAAGATTCGGCAGGCGGCTATGGCTACACCTTC. Its translation: CASSQDSAGGYGYTF.

This clone was recorded a few times. The V and J genes are TRBV3-1 (or the pseudogene TRBV3-2) and TRBJ1-2, with D perhaps matching TRBD1 (6 bases). The CDR3 is 12 residues long. Germline loops: CDR1 LGHDT, CDR2 YNNKEL (reference sequence). Trimming took 4 bases from V and 8 from J, leaving 11 bases between them. The CDR3 here is CASSRDRHGYTF. CDR3 sequence (DNA): TGTGCCAGCAGCCGAGACAGGCACGGCTACACCTTC.

V usage is TRBV6-5 and J usage is TRBJ2-7; possibly TRBD1 for D (5 bases). Looked up from germline, CDR1 is MNHEY and CDR2 is SVGAGI. CDR3 length: 11 residues. The CDR3 bases are TGTGCTACAGGTATCTCCTACGAGCAGTACTTC. It is translated as CATGISYEQYF.

The chain recombines TRBV27 with TRBJ1-2, with 10 bases that match TRBD1. The CDR3 is 16 amino acids. The germline V gene encodes CDR1 MNHEY and CDR2 SMNVEV (reference sequence). V lost 7 bases to trimming and J lost 4 bases; unmatched junction nucleotides: 12. For the CDR3, the DNA is TGTGCCAGCACCCAGGGAGGGGACAGGGGCTCCTATGGCTACACCTTC. Amino acids: CASTQGGDRGSYGYTF.

This chain links TRBV9 with TRBJ1-3; no clear D. The CDR3 spans 16 residues. Germline V CDR1 and CDR2: SGDLS, YYNGEE. V lost 4 bases to trimming and J lost 1 base, with 15 bases between them. The CDR3, as DNA: TGTGCCAGCAGCCGAACCCCCGACGAGTCTGGAAACACCATATATTTT. This encodes CASSRTPDESGNTIYF.

The V gene is TRBV6-2 or TRBV6-3, the J gene TRBJ1-6, with D unresolved. This CDR3 contains 15 residues. The germline V gene encodes CDR1 MNHEY and CDR2 SVGEGT. With 5 bases removed from V and 13 bases from J, the gap between germline ends came to 21 bases. DNA for the CDR3: TGTGCCAGCAGTACCGGACTGACAATAATTCACCCCCTCCACTTT. Amino acid sequence: CASSTGLTIIHPLHF.

The chain links TRBV28 to TRBJ1-2; TRBD1 matches at 8 bases. The CDR3 consists of 15 residues. CDR1 and CDR2 (germline): MDHEN, SYDVKM. V dropped 3 bases and J dropped 4; count of bases not matched to a gene: 7. The CDR3 sequence is CASSFQAGGGYGYTF. The CDR3 DNA sequence: TGTGCCAGCAGTTTCCAAGCAGGGGGCGGCTATGGCTACACCTTC.

This chain uses TRBV5-6 with TRBJ2-5; D uncertain. Germline V CDR1 and CDR2: SGHDT, YYEEEE. Trimming shortened V by 3 bases and J by 1 base, and 7 bases separated the two germline ends. The CDR3 extends over 13 amino acids. Here the CDR3 DNA reads TGTGCCAGCAGCTCCTGGGGCCAAGAGACCCAGTACTTC. Its translation: CASSSWGQETQYF.

The rearrangement links TRBV27 to TRBJ2-2, with 7 bases lining up with TRBD1. The CDR3 consists of 16 residues. CDR1 MNHEY and CDR2 SMNVEV come from the germline V gene (reference sequence). V trimming: 5 bases; J trimming: 1 base; junction bases outside the gene matches: 7. CDR3: CASSPSGQLNTGELFF. CDR3 DNA: TGTGCCAGCAGTCCGTCGGGACAGCTGAACACCGGGGAGCTGTTTTTT.

The chain uses TRBV5-6 and TRBJ1-1; D is ambiguous. Trimming pared 0 bases from V and 5 bases from J, leaving 5 bases between. The germline gives CDR1 SGHDT, CDR2 YYEEEE. The CDR3 is 12 amino acids. CDR3 loop: CASSLVGTEAFF. The DNA for the CDR3 is TGTGCCAGCAGCTTGGTGGGTACTGAAGCTTTCTTT.

This clone was seen only a few times. The V and J genes are TRBV28 and TRBJ1-1; TRBD1 matches 7 bases. The germline gives CDR1 MDHEN, CDR2 SYDVKM. Trimming cost V 2 bases and J 5 bases; bases outside gene matches: 8. The CDR3 runs 15 residues. The CDR3 sequence: CASSLPSTGQTEAFF. CDR3 coding DNA: TGTGCCAGCAGTTTACCCTCGACAGGGCAAACTGAAGCTTTCTTT.

V usage is TRBV7-3 and J usage is TRBJ1-1, with D maybe TRBD1 (5 bases). CDR3 size: 13 residues. The germline gives CDR1 SGHTA, CDR2 FQGTGA. Trimming pared 5 bases from V and 3 bases from J, leaving 10 bases between. CDR3 amino acids: CASSRGADTEAFF. Here the CDR3 DNA reads TGTGCCAGCAGCCGAGGGGCCGACACTGAAGCTTTCTTT. The variable domain in full, completed from reference TRBV7-3 and TRBJ1-1, reads GAGVSQTPSNKVTEKGKYVELRCDPISGHTALYWYRQSLGQGPEFLIYFQGTGAADDSGLPNDRFFAVRPEGSVSTLKIQRTERGDSAVYLCASSRGADTEAFFGQGTRLTVV.

This chain uses TRBV5-1 with TRBJ1-5; D uncertain. CDR1 and CDR2 from the germline V gene are SGHRS and YFSETQ. The CDR3 has 14 residues. V was clipped by 2 bases and J by 2 bases, with 8 bases between them. Here the CDR3 DNA reads TGCGCCAGCAGCTTTAATTCTCGCAATCAGCCCCAGCATTTT. This codes for CASSFNSRNQPQHF.

The V call is TRBV6-5, the J call TRBJ1-3; a weak D match, TRBD1 (6 bases). Germline-derived CDR1 and CDR2 are MNHEY and SVGAGI. V was pared by 8 bases and J by 2 bases, with 13 bases between. The length of the CDR3 is 14 residues. This CDR3 is CASGRGMTGNTIYF. The CDR3 nucleotides are TGTGCCAGCGGTAGGGGGATGACTGGAAACACCATATATTTT.